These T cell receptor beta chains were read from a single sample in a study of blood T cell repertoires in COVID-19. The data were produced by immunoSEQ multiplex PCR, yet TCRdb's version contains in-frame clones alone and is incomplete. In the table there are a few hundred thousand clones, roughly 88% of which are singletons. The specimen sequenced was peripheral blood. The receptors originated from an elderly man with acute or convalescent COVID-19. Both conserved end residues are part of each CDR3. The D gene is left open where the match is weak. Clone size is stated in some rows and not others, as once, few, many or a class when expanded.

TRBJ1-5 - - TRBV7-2 CASSTDRPNQPQHF TGTGCCAGCAGCACAGACAGACCCAATCAGCCCCAGCATTTT
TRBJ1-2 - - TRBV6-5 CASSYSDSPNYGYTF TGTGCCAGCAGTTACTCGGACAGTCCAAACTATGGCTACACCTTC
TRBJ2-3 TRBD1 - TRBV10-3 CAISRGQGASTDTQYF TGTGCCATCAGCAGGGGACAGGGGGCTAGCACAGATACGCAGTATTTT
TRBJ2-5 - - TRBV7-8 CASSPVWSSTGETQYF TGTGCCAGCAGCCCAGTGTGGTCTTCCACCGGGGAGACCCAGTACTTC
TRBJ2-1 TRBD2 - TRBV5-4 CASSLEGLAGRDEQFF TGTGCCAGCAGCTTGGAGGGTCTAGCGGGACGCGATGAGCAGTTCTTC
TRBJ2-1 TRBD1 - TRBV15 CAALDQGASYNEQFF TGTGCCGCGCTAGACCAGGGGGCTAGTTACAATGAGCAGTTCTTC
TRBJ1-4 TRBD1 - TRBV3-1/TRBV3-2 CASSRQGANEKLFF TGTGCCAGCAGCCGCCAGGGGGCGAATGAAAAACTGTTTTTT
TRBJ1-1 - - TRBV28 CASMTLYTEAFF TGTGCCAGTATGACATTGTACACTGAAGCTTTCTTT
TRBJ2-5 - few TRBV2 CASSKGLTGQEAQYF TGTGCCAGCTCAAAGGGTTTAACAGGGCAAGAGGCCCAGTACTTC
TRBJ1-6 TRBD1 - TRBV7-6 CASSSAPPGQGGVGPLHF TGTGCCAGCAGCTCCGCCCCCCCCGGACAGGGGGGCGTAGGGCCCCTCCACTTT
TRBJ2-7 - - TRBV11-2 CASSPSLPQRSYEQYF TGTGCCAGCAGTCCCTCCCTCCCCCAGAGGTCCTACGAGCAGTACTTC
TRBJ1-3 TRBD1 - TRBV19 CASSIATGEGNTIYF TGTGCCAGTAGTATCGCGACAGGGGAAGGAAACACCATATATTTT
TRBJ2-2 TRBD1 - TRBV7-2 CASSPDRVNTGELFF TGTGCCAGCAGCCCCGACAGGGTGAACACCGGGGAGCTGTTTTTT
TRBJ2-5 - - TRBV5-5 CASSPRTLETQYF TGTGCCAGCAGCCCCCGGACATTAGAGACCCAGTACTTC
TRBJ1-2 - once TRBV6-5 CASSYSRTVVDYTF TGTGCCAGCAGTTACTCGCGGACAGTCGTCGACTACACCTTC
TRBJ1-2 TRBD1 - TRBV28 CATIQGRGGGYTF TGTGCCACCATACAGGGGCGCGGTGGTGGCTACACCTTC
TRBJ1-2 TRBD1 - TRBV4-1 CASSQDTGQGLTLDGGYTF TGCGCCAGCAGCCAAGATACGGGACAGGGCCTTACACTGGATGGGGGCTACACCTTC
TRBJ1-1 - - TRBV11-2 CASSLRGTNTEAFF TGTGCCAGCAGCCTTCGGGGTACGAACACTGAAGCTTTCTTT
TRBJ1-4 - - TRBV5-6 CASSLRGRNEKLFF TGTGCCAGCAGCTTAAGGGGCCGGAATGAAAAACTGTTTTTT
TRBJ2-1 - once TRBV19 CASKSSWGPYNEQFF TGTGCCAGTAAGTCCTCCTGGGGCCCGTACAATGAGCAGTTCTTC
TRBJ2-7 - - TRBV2 CAGSGGSSYEQYF TGTGCCGGTTCCGGCGGGTCCTCCTACGAGCAGTACTTC
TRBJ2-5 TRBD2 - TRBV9 CASSVRPSGGKETQYF TGTGCCAGCAGCGTCCGGCCTAGCGGAGGAAAAGAGACCCAGTACTTC
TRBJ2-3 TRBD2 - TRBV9 CASSVDPSGGVVDTQYF TGTGCCAGCAGCGTAGATCCTAGCGGGGGGGTCGTAGATACGCAGTATTTT
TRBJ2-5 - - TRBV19 CASRPGVYQETQYF TGTGCCTCGCGGCCCGGGGTGTACCAAGAGACCCAGTACTTC
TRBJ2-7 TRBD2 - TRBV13 CASSPKFPSGLGGSYEQYF TGTGCCAGCAGCCCCAAGTTCCCTAGCGGGCTAGGCGGCTCCTACGAGCAGTACTTC
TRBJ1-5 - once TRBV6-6 CASSQPGQYSNQPQHF TGTGCCAGCAGTCAGCCGGGACAATATAGCAATCAGCCCCAGCATTTT
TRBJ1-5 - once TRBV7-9 CASSSRGSNQPQHF TGTGCCAGCAGCTCCCGGGGTAGCAATCAGCCCCAGCATTTT
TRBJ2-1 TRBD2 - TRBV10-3 CAISEVFTSGTYNEQFF TGTGCCATCAGTGAGGTTTTTACTAGCGGGACCTACAATGAGCAGTTCTTC
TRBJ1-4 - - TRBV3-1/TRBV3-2 CASSGQGGNEKLFF TGTGCCAGCAGCGGGCAGGGCGGTAATGAAAAACTGTTTTTT
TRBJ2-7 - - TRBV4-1 CASSQGPSQTYEQYF TGCGCCAGCAGCCAAGGGCCTTCGCAAACCTACGAGCAGTACTTC
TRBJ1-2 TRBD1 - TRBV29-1 CSVDGTGSLGFF TGCAGCGTGGACGGGACAGGGAGCTTAGGTTTCTTC
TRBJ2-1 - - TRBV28 CASSFLGTRYNEQFF TGTGCCAGCAGTTTCCTTGGGACACGTTACAATGAGCAGTTCTTC
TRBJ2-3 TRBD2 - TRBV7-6 CASSPEGGAGGLASTDTQYF TGTGCCAGCAGCCCCGAAGGGGGGGCGGGAGGTCTAGCTAGCACAGATACGCAGTATTTT
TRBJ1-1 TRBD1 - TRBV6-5 CASTQGAYAEAFF TGTGCCAGCACCCAGGGGGCATACGCTGAAGCTTTCTTT
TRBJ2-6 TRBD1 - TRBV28 CASSLGQGVSGANVLTF TGTGCCAGCAGCCTTGGACAGGGGGTCTCTGGGGCCAACGTCCTGACTTTC
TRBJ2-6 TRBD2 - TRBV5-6 CASSLGGSSGANVLTF TGTGCCAGCAGCTTGGGCGGGAGTTCTGGGGCCAACGTCCTGACTTTC
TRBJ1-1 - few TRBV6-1 CASSDPPVRVDTEAFF TGTGCCAGCAGTGATCCTCCGGTCCGGGTCGACACTGAAGCTTTCTTT
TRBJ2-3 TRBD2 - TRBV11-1 CASSLARRRAGVLTDTQYF TGTGCCAGCAGCTTAGCGAGACGAAGAGCGGGAGTTCTCACAGATACGCAGTATTTT